Listed below are T cell receptor beta chains from one sample, sequenced in a study of neurological immune-mediated disorders. MiXCR, run by TCRdb on the 5' RACE reads, gives a single entry per CDR3 protein. The data show 70,000 or so distinct CDR3 sequences, with 3% to 4% seen just once and 5.2% held by the top ten. The sequenced sample consisted of PBMCs. These receptors all stem from a woman aged 50 to 60 with multiple sclerosis. CDR3s include the opening cysteine and the closing phenylalanine or tryptophan. The D gene is left open where the match is weak.

J gene,V gene,D gene,CDR3 protein
TRBJ1-2,TRBV7-2,-,CASSSDWGDYGYTF
TRBJ2-5,TRBV7-2,-,CASSPSPTQETQYF
TRBJ1-2,TRBV6-6,-,CASSRGGNWGYTF
TRBJ2-1,TRBV15,-,CATSRDPIGGEQFF
TRBJ2-5,TRBV5-1,-,CASSLAGPNRYEETQYF
TRBJ1-5,TRBV19,-,CASSIGPTLGSQHQHF
TRBJ2-1,TRBV5-1,TRBD2,CASSLVASGGAGSYNEQFF
TRBJ1-2,TRBV5-5,-,CASSLPSLYGYTF
TRBJ2-6,TRBV12-3/TRBV12-4,TRBD2,CASSWNSGTGANVLTF
TRBJ2-1,TRBV7-3,-,CASTRSDEQFF
TRBJ2-1,TRBV20-1,TRBD1,CSATAAFGQGRPNEQFF
TRBJ2-3,TRBV6-1,TRBD2,CASSELGGTTDTQYF
TRBJ1-5,TRBV20-1,-,CSARWGSRAHSNQPQHF